These 14 T cell receptor beta chains came from one sample sequenced in a study of T cell responses to AZD1222 COVID-19 vaccine. Using immunoSEQ multiplex PCR, the repertoire was profiled, and TCRdb retains in-frame clones only, with some absent. The table includes fewer than 90,000 clones, around 87% detected once. The specimen was peripheral blood, collected on day 0 of AZD1222 vaccination. The receptors derive from an adult in good health.

V gene TRBV3-1 (or the pseudogene TRBV3-2) combines with J gene TRBJ1-1; 10 bases are a match to TRBD1. This CDR3 comprises 12 residues. J lost 12 bases, V lost 2 bases, and 3 bases had no gene match. CDR1 and CDR2 from the germline V gene are LGHDT and YNNKEL (reference sequence). The CDR3 sequence: CASSQMDRGSFF. CDR3 sequence (DNA): TGTGCCAGCAGCCAAATGGACAGGGGGTCTTTCTTT.

This chain connects TRBV4-2 to TRBJ1-1, with 7 bases fitting TRBD1. The CDR3 length is 15 residues. J lost 5 bases, V lost 3 bases, and 9 bases had no gene match. Germline CDR1 LGHNA, CDR2 YNFKEQ. The DNA of the CDR3 is TGTGCCAGCAGCCAGATACAGGGGAGGCTTACTGAAGCTTTCTTT. This encodes CASSQIQGRLTEAFF.

The chain is built from TRBV5-4 and TRBJ1-1; 8 positions agree with TRBD1. Looked up from germline, CDR1 is SGHNT and CDR2 is YYREEE (reference sequence). Unmatched junction bases numbered 15, after V lost 0 bases and J lost 2 bases. The CDR3 runs to 19 residues. The CDR3 is CASSLAPRGTGRPNTEAFF. For the CDR3, the DNA is TGTGCCAGCAGCTTGGCCCCCAGGGGGACAGGTAGACCCAACACTGAAGCTTTCTTT.

The V and J genes are TRBV29-1 and TRBJ2-7; 10 bases line up with TRBD1. V dropped 4 bases and J dropped 5; count of bases not matched to a gene: 2. Germline CDR1 and CDR2: SQVTM and ANQGSEA. The CDR3 length is 12 residues. This chain's CDR3 is CSVGQGAHEQYF. In DNA form, the CDR3 reads TGCAGCGTTGGACAGGGGGCCCACGAGCAGTACTTC.

The V call is TRBV18, the J call TRBJ2-7, with 7 bases matching TRBD1. The trim removed 6 bases at V and 3 bases at J, leaving 5 bases unmatched. The CDR3 has 13 residues. Germline V gene data show CDR1 as KGHSH and CDR2 as LQKENI. Here the CDR3 DNA reads TGTGCCAGCTCTTCCCGGGACAGCTACGAGCAGTACTTC. Its protein product is CASSSRDSYEQYF.

This chain connects TRBV9 to TRBJ2-4; D is unclear. The CDR3 is 14 residues long. Trimming cost V 4 bases and J 0 bases, with 8 bases left between them. From germline, CDR1 is SGDLS and CDR2 YYNGEE. CDR3 DNA sequence: TGTGCCAGCAGCCCCAAGATAGCCAAAAACATTCAGTACTTC. Its protein is CASSPKIAKNIQYF.

The chain couples TRBV7-2 to TRBJ1-2; unclear D gene. Germline lookup yields CDR1 SGHTA and CDR2 FQGNSA. CDR3 length equals 12 residues. Trimming stripped 5 bases from V and 8 bases from J, with 12 bases between. This chain's CDR3 is CASSRSGGGYTF. The CDR3 DNA sequence: TGTGCCAGCAGCCGATCCGGTGGGGGCTACACCTTC.

The chain uses TRBV28 and TRBJ1-6; TRBD1 aligns across 8 bases. Unmatched junction bases numbered 7, after V lost 7 bases and J lost 8 bases. This CDR3 comprises 14 residues. CDR1 and CDR2 from the germline V gene are MDHEN and SYDVKM. This CDR3 is CASTPGQADSPLHF. The DNA for the CDR3 is TGTGCCAGCACCCCGGGACAGGCGGATTCACCCCTCCACTTT.

The sample holds one count of this clone. V and J are TRBV9 and TRBJ1-4; no clear D. The V gene lost 0 bases and the J gene lost 8 bases, with 14 bases spanning the gap. The CDR3 has 15 residues. Germline lookup yields CDR1 SGDLS and CDR2 YYNGEE. As DNA, the CDR3 is TGTGCCAGCAGCGTAGAATCCGGGATGGGGGAAAAACTGTTTTTT. Translating it yields CASSVESGMGEKLFF.

V usage is TRBV20-1 and J usage is TRBJ1-2; no clear D. The germline V and J ends were trimmed by 3 bases and 4 bases, with 15 bases remaining between them. This CDR3 spans 14 amino acids. Germline V gene data show CDR1 as DFQATT and CDR2 as SNEGSKA (reference sequence). CDR3 nucleotides: TGCAGTGCTAGTCCGCCAGATGGAGGCTATGGCTACACCTTC. This encodes CSASPPDGGYGYTF.

The V call is TRBV5-4, the J call TRBJ2-3; 9 bases line up with TRBD1. The CDR3 spans 15 residues. V was pared by 4 bases and J by 0 bases, with 3 bases of the junction left unmatched. Germline-derived CDR1 and CDR2 are SGHNT and YYREEE (reference sequence). The CDR3 region is CASSRDRASTDTQYF. The CDR3 DNA sequence: TGTGCCAGCAGCAGGGACAGGGCCAGCACAGATACGCAGTATTTT.

The rearrangement joins TRBV4-1 to TRBJ2-1, with 11 bases fitting TRBD2. The CDR3 spans 20 residues. Germline V gene lookup returns CDR1 MGHRA and CDR2 YSYEKL. V lost 4 bases, J lost 1 base, and 15 bases stayed unmatched. CDR3 nucleotide sequence: TGCGCCAGCAGCCCAAGGGGAGTAGGACTAGCGGGCGCGTCCTACAATGAGCAGTTCTTC. This sequence encodes CASSPRGVGLAGASYNEQFF.

This chain connects TRBV5-1 to TRBJ2-1; D not resolved. The CDR3 runs 13 residues. The V gene's germline CDR1 is SGHRS and CDR2 YFSETQ. V lost 0 bases to trimming and J lost 9 bases, with 10 bases between them. CDR3 protein: CASSLELDLEQFF. In nucleotides, the CDR3 is TGCGCCAGCAGCTTGGAGCTAGACCTTGAGCAGTTCTTC.

This sequence joins TRBV28 and TRBJ2-7; no definite D call. V was pared by 4 bases and J by 2 bases, with 6 bases between. This CDR3 spans 12 amino acids. In germline, CDR1 is MDHEN, CDR2 SYDVKM. The CDR3 bases are TGTGCCAGCAGTTCTCGGCCCTACGAGCAGTACTTC. This gives the protein CASSSRPYEQYF.